The 27 T cell receptor beta chains in this list originate from one sample, sequenced in a study of shared clonotypes between healthy human individuals (dated by TCRdb to about 2020). For the CD8 naive samples, CD45RO-negative cells were positively selected for CCR7, yielding a CD45RA+CCR7+ population from which TemRA cells were excluded. The method was the immunoSEQ multiplex PCR assay. TCRdb carries this immuneACCESS record with in-frame sequences only. Its versions omit some clonotypes, under half of them owing to an unresolved V gene in the studies checked, with the rest unexplained. Here the sample has around 2.1 million clones; about 93% occur a single time. More than 1.5% of the sample is in the top ten clones. The sample consisted of naive CD8+ T cells from PBMCs. The sample's cell subset or site label is to be understood as: CD45RA+CCR7+. The receptor source for this set is a man aged 18 to 29 in good health. Some clones in this sample may be carry-over from other donors' samples.

The DNA for the CDR3 is TGCGCCAGCAGCCAAGATTCCCAGATAGTGACCGGGGAGCTGTTTTTT. It codes for CASSQDSQIVTGELFF. The V gene is TRBV4-3, the J gene TRBJ2-2; D is unclear. CDR3 length: 16 amino acids. The V and J ends lost 0 bases and 5 bases respectively, with 13 bases between them. Per the germline V gene, CDR1 is LGHNA and CDR2 is YSLEER.

The V call is TRBV5-1, the J call TRBJ2-1; D remains ambiguous. V lost 0 bases and J lost 8, with 3 bases in between. Germline assignment: CDR1 SGHRS and CDR2 YFSETQ. This CDR3 spans 11 amino acids. CDR3 sequence reads: CASSLGHEQFF. The CDR3 bases are TGCGCCAGCAGCTTGGGACATGAGCAGTTCTTC.

The rearrangement uses TRBV6-1 and TRBJ2-7, with D perhaps matching TRBD1 (6 bases). V was shortened by 5 bases and J by 2 bases, with 16 bases between the two germline ends. The CDR3 totals 15 residues. CDR1 is MNHNS, CDR2 SASEGT, per germline. The CDR3 loop is CASSPLDRQTYEQYF. The CDR3 DNA sequence: TGTGCCAGCAGTCCCCTCGACAGGCAAACCTACGAGCAGTACTTC.

The rearrangement joins TRBV7-9 to TRBJ2-2, with D tentatively TRBD1 (6 bases). Germline values: CDR1 SEHNR, CDR2 FQNEAQ (reference sequence). CDR3 length: 15 residues. V lost 6 bases and J lost 4, with 15 bases in between. CDR3 sequence (DNA): TGTGCCAGCAGAGATGGGGGCACCGGCACCGGGGAGCTGTTTTTT. Amino acid sequence: CASRDGGTGTGELFF.

This chain connects TRBV2 to TRBJ2-5; unclear D gene. The CDR3 is 13 amino acids. Trimming stripped 5 bases from V and 0 bases from J, with 7 bases between. CDR1 SNHLY and CDR2 FYNNEI come from the germline V gene. DNA of the CDR3: TGTGCCAGCAGTCCGAAGTACCAAGAGACCCAGTACTTC. Its translation: CASSPKYQETQYF.

The chain links TRBV7-9 to TRBJ2-5, with 7 bases aligning to TRBD1. The trim removed 5 bases at V and 4 bases at J, leaving 22 bases unmatched. Germline CDR1 is SEHNR and CDR2 is FQNEAQ (reference sequence). This CDR3 is 19 amino acids long. CDR3 sequence reads: CASSPRDSLVGNNLETQYF. CDR3 DNA sequence: TGTGCCAGCAGCCCTCGGGACAGCTTGGTGGGCAACAACCTAGAGACCCAGTACTTC.

This clone was seen just once. The gene calls are TRBV6-6 and TRBJ2-7, with D possibly being TRBD1 (6 bases). Germline CDR1 and CDR2: MNHNY and SVGAGI (reference sequence). The CDR3 consists of 16 residues. Trimming left V 2 bases short and J 4 bases short, with 18 bases between. This CDR3 is CASSYDRDTQSYEQYF. The DNA of the CDR3 is TGTGCCAGCAGTTACGACCGGGACACCCAGAGTTACGAGCAGTACTTC.

This clone has only one observation. This rearrangement joins TRBV11-2 to TRBJ1-2, with TRBD1 as a possible D gene (6 bases). The length of the CDR3 is 17 residues. Per the germline V gene, CDR1 is SGHAT and CDR2 is FQNNGV. V shed 3 bases and J shed 6 bases, with 23 bases lying between them. CDR3 in amino acids: CASSFRSGEDRMDGYTF. CDR3 coding DNA: TGTGCCAGCAGCTTTAGATCGGGGGAGGACAGAATGGATGGCTACACCTTC.

The count of this clone is one. The chain combines TRBV27 with TRBJ1-1, with TRBD1 matching 12 bases. Trimming took 6 bases from V and 3 from J; bases not matched to a gene: 5. Germline-derived CDR1 and CDR2 are MNHEY and SMNVEV (reference sequence). The CDR3 runs 15 residues. The CDR3 sequence: CASRTGTGGYTEAFF. The CDR3 bases are TGTGCCAGCAGAACCGGGACAGGGGGCTACACTGAAGCTTTCTTT.

V gene TRBV18 combines with J gene TRBJ1-4; D unresolved. There are 16 residues in the CDR3. V lost 3 bases and J lost 0, with 11 bases in between. The germline V gene encodes CDR1 KGHSH and CDR2 LQKENI. In DNA form, the CDR3 reads TGTGCCAGCTCACCTGAAGCTCGGGCAACTAATGAAAAACTGTTTTTT. It specifies CASSPEARATNEKLFF.

Comments on this clone: The same CDR3 is also encoded by other DNA sequences in this sample. The chain employs TRBV11-2 and TRBJ2-7; 7 bases line up with TRBD2. The J segment lost 4 bases and the V segment lost 1 base, leaving 7 bases of the junction unmatched. CDR3 length: 15 residues. Per the germline V gene, CDR1 is SGHAT and CDR2 is FQNNGV. CDR3 bases: TGTGCCAGCAGCTTAGGGGCGGGAGCTTTATACGAGCAGTACTTC. This gives the protein CASSLGAGALYEQYF.

The chain joins TRBV18 to TRBJ2-7; a weak D match, TRBD1 (5 bases). The CDR3 loop spans 16 amino acids. V lost 0 bases and J lost 4, with 16 bases in between. Germline V lookup: CDR1 KGHSH, CDR2 LQKENI. For the CDR3, the DNA is TGTGCCAGCTCACCACCCCCGCGGACAATCTATTACGAGCAGTACTTC. This sequence encodes CASSPPPRTIYYEQYF.

The CDR3 protein is CAWSERQDLADTQYF. CDR3 coding DNA: TGTGCCTGGAGTGAAAGGCAGGACCTAGCAGATACGCAGTATTTT. The chain carries TRBV30 and TRBJ2-3, with unresolved D. Germline assignment: CDR1 GTSNPN and CDR2 SVGIG (reference sequence). The CDR3 extends over 15 amino acids. Trimming cost V 1 base and J 4 bases, with 15 bases left between them.

The V and J genes are TRBV27 and TRBJ2-3; 8 bases line up with TRBD2. This CDR3 contains 16 residues. V gave up 6 bases and J gave up 3 bases; unmatched junction bases: 11. CDR1 and CDR2 from the germline V gene are MNHEY and SMNVEV (reference sequence). This CDR3 reads CASSHRASGPTDTQYF. CDR3 bases: TGTGCCAGCAGCCACCGGGCTAGCGGGCCGACAGATACGCAGTATTTT.

The rearrangement joins TRBV7-9 to TRBJ2-7; D unclear. Per the germline V gene, CDR1 is SEHNR and CDR2 is FQNEAQ (reference sequence). Deletions cut 6 bases from V and 2 bases from J, with 14 bases between. The CDR3 is 14 residues long. The chain's CDR3 is CASSYEPLPYEQYF. CDR3 bases: TGTGCCAGCAGTTATGAGCCCCTTCCCTACGAGCAGTACTTC.

The rearrangement links TRBV30 to TRBJ2-7, with a possible D match to TRBD2 (5 bases). The germline CDR1 and CDR2 sequences are GTSNPN and SVGIG (reference sequence). The ends were cut back, 4 bases at V and 4 bases at J, with 17 bases in the middle. The length of the CDR3 is 14 residues. CDR3: CAWKWGRGLYEQYF. CDR3 bases: TGTGCCTGGAAGTGGGGTCGGGGTCTGTACGAGCAGTACTTC.

V usage is TRBV7-9 and J usage is TRBJ2-3; TRBD2 aligns across 12 bases. CDR1 and CDR2 from the germline V gene are SEHNR and FQNEAQ (reference sequence). The CDR3 totals 17 residues. V shed 5 bases and J 1 base; nucleotides not matched to a gene: 7. As DNA, the CDR3 is TGTGCCAGCAGCGGACGACTAGCGGGAGTGCGCACAGATACGCAGTATTTT. Protein product: CASSGRLAGVRTDTQYF.

The CDR3 sequence: CASSFFGTGPNTEAFF. In DNA form, the CDR3 reads TGTGCCAGCAGCTTTTTTGGAACAGGGCCGAACACTGAAGCTTTCTTT. The rearrangement links TRBV11-2 to TRBJ1-1; D is possibly TRBD1 (6 bases). There are 16 residues in the CDR3. Germline V gene sequence: CDR1 SGHAT, CDR2 FQNNGV. Between the trimmed V and J ends, which lost 3 bases and 1 base, there was a span of 15 bases.

The chain employs TRBV7-8 and TRBJ1-5; 10 positions match TRBD1. The CDR3 totals 17 residues. Germline V CDR1 and CDR2: SGHVS, FQNEAQ. V gave up 2 bases and J gave up 3 bases; unmatched junction bases: 7. This CDR3 reads CASSLTPGQGFNQPQHF. The CDR3 DNA follows: TGTGCCAGCAGCTTAACTCCGGGACAGGGGTTCAATCAGCCCCAGCATTTT.

This chain connects TRBV9 to TRBJ2-2; 7 bases are a match to TRBD2. This CDR3 region has 17 residues. The J segment lost 3 bases and the V segment lost 4 bases, leaving 12 bases of the junction unmatched. CDR1 SGDLS and CDR2 YYNGEE come from the germline V gene. Here the CDR3 DNA reads TGTGCCAGCAGCACCCTAGGGAGGGAGTGGGACACCGGGGAGCTGTTTTTT. Translated: CASSTLGREWDTGELFF. Filled out from reference TRBV9 and TRBJ2-2, the complete variable domain reads DSGVTQTPKHLITATGQRVTLRCSPRSGDLSVYWYQQSLDQGLQFLIQYYNGEERAKGNILERFSAQQFPDLHSELNLSSLELGDSALYFCASSTLGREWDTGELFFGEGSRLTVL.

This chain connects TRBV27 to TRBJ1-5; D is possibly TRBD1 (5 bases). Trimming removed 6 bases from V and 6 bases from J, with 18 bases in between. Germline values: CDR1 MNHEY, CDR2 SMNVEV (reference sequence). The CDR3 has 15 amino acids. CDR3 in DNA: TGTGCCAGCAGCCCCAGGGTAGGAATTGGTCAGCCCCAGCATTTT. Protein sequence: CASSPRVGIGQPQHF.

The J gene is TRBJ2-3, the V gene TRBV9; no definite D call. Germline V gives CDR1 SGDLS, CDR2 YYNGEE. The CDR3 spans 12 residues. The V end lost 6 bases, the J end lost 2 bases, and 7 bases lay between the germline ends. The CDR3 reads CASNDPTDTQYF. The CDR3 nucleotides read TGTGCCAGCAACGACCCCACAGATACGCAGTATTTT.

The rearrangement joins TRBV10-3 to TRBJ2-5, with D tentatively TRBD2 (6 bases). CDR3 length: 15 residues. V lost 0 bases and J 5 bases, leaving 13 bases between the germline ends. Germline CDR1 ENHRY, CDR2 SYGVKD. The CDR3 region has the DNA TGTGCCATCAGTGAGTCAGGGACTTGGTGGGAGACCCAGTACTTC. It codes for CAISESGTWWETQYF.

This chain uses TRBV28 with TRBJ2-7, with TRBD2 matching over 9 bases. CDR1 is MDHEN and CDR2 is SYDVKM in the germline V gene. The CDR3 runs 18 residues. Unmatched junction bases numbered 13, after V lost 2 bases and J lost 2 bases. This CDR3 is CASSLRRGRSSGTYEQYF. The CDR3 DNA sequence: TGTGCCAGCAGTTTAAGGAGGGGCCGGTCTAGCGGGACCTACGAGCAGTACTTC.

Only one count was recorded for this clone. J is TRBJ2-5 and V is TRBV7-3; the match to TRBD2 covers 11 bases. Germline trimming cut 2 bases from V and 5 bases from J; bases unmatched to any gene: 4. CDR1 and CDR2 from the germline V gene are SGHTA and FQGTGA. This CDR3 has 15 amino acids. CDR3 loop: CASSLLAGGRETQYF. CDR3 in DNA: TGTGCCAGCAGCTTACTAGCGGGAGGTCGGGAGACCCAGTACTTC.

V is TRBV27 and J is TRBJ2-5; D tentatively fits TRBD1 or TRBD2 (5 bases each). Trimming stripped 5 bases from V and 5 bases from J, with 15 bases between. The CDR3 consists of 14 residues. Per the germline V gene, CDR1 is MNHEY and CDR2 is SMNVEV (reference sequence). CDR3 sequence reads: CASSSWTRGETQYF. In DNA form, the CDR3 reads TGTGCCAGCAGTAGCTGGACGAGGGGCGAGACCCAGTACTTC.

The chain carries TRBV27 and TRBJ2-1; 11 bases fit TRBD2. The J segment lost 8 bases and the V segment lost 5 bases, leaving 5 bases of the junction unmatched. The CDR3 is 14 amino acids. Germline V gene sequence: CDR1 MNHEY, CDR2 SMNVEV (reference sequence). The CDR3 loop is CASSPIAGGYEQFF. The CDR3 bases are TGTGCCAGCAGTCCGATAGCGGGAGGGTATGAGCAGTTCTTC.